This T cell receptor beta chain comes out of a study of cytomegalovirus exposure and HLA in healthy donors. Study details: Researchers found that just over 80% of fewer than 450 genotyped donors fell within the Caucasian-associated ancestry cluster.

PCR involved 60 Vbeta and 13 Jbeta primers. TCRdb's copy holds only in-frame clones and misses some; the assay was immunoSEQ multiplex PCR. Here the sample spans some 89,000 clones, about two thirds being singletons. V was trimmed by 5 bases and J by 4 bases, leaving 8 bases between them. CDR1 SGHTA and CDR2 FQGNSA come from the germline V gene. This CDR3 has 12 amino acids. What was sequenced was PBMCs. This receptor was obtained from a man aged 55 to 70 in good health and CMV-seronegative. This chain joins TRBV7-2 and TRBJ1-1, with D hard to call. CDR3 nucleotides: TGTGCCAGCAGCCCGGGAGGCACTGAAGCTTTCTTT. This encodes CASSPGGTEAFF.